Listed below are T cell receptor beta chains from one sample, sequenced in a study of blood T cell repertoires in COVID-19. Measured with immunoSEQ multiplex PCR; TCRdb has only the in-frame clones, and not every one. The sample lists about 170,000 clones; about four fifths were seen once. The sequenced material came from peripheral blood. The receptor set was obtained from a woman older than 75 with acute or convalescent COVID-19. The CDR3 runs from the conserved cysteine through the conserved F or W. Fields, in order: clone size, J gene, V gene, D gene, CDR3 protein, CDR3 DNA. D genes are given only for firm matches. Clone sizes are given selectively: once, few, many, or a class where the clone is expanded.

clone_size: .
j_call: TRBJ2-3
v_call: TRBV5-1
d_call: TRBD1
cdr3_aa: CASSLGQGALITDTQYF
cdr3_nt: TGCGCCAGCAGCTTGGGACAGGGGGCTTTAATCACAGATACGCAGTATTTT

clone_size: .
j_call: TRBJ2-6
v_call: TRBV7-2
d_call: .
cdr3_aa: CASSLDRSSGANVLTF
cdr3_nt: TGTGCCAGCAGCTTAGATCGCAGCTCTGGGGCCAACGTCCTGACTTTC

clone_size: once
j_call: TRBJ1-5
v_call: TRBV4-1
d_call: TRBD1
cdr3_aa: CASSQAQGQGVGGPQHF
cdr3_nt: TGCGCCAGCAGCCAGGCTCAAGGACAGGGGGTGGGGGGACCCCAGCATTTT

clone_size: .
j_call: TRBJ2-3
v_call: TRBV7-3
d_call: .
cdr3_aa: CASSPGTDTQYF
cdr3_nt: TGTGCCAGCAGCCCAGGCACAGATACGCAGTATTTT

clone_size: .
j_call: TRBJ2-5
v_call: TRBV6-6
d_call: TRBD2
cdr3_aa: CASSPGLAGEIQYF
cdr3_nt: TGTGCCAGCAGTCCGGGACTAGCGGGAGAAATCCAGTACTTC

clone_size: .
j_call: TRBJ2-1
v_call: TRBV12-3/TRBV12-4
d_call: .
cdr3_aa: CASSRVRYNEQFF
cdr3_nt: TGTGCCAGCAGCCGCGTCAGGTACAATGAGCAGTTCTTC

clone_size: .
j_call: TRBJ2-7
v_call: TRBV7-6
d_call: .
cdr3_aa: CASSFSQEREQYF
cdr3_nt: TGTGCCAGCAGCTTCTCGCAAGAGCGCGAGCAGTACTTC

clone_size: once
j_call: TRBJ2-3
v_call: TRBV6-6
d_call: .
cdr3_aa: CASNTGRQGTDTQYF
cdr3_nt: TGTGCCAGCAATACGGGGCGCCAGGGGACAGATACGCAGTATTTT

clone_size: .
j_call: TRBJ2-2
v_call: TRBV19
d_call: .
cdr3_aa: CATTPGQMNTGELFF
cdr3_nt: TGTGCCACTACCCCGGGACAAATGAACACCGGGGAGCTGTTTTTT

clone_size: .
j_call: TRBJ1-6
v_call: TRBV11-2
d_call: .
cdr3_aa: CASSLLDSASSPLHF
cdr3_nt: TGTGCCAGCAGCCTCCTGGACAGCGCCTCTTCACCCCTCCACTTT

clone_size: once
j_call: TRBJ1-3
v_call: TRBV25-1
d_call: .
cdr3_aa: CASSVPGSGNTIYF
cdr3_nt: TGTGCCAGCAGTGTCCCAGGGTCTGGAAACACCATATATTTT

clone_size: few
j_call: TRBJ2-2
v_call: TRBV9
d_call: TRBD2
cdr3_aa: CASSPGLSRLAGERNTGELFF
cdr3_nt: TGTGCCAGCAGCCCAGGACTCTCCCGACTAGCGGGGGAGAGAAACACCGGGGAGCTGTTTTTT

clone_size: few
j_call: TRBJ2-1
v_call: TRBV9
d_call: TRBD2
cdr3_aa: CASSVSGSYNEQFF
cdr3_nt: TGTGCCAGCAGCGTAAGCGGGAGTTACAATGAGCAGTTCTTC

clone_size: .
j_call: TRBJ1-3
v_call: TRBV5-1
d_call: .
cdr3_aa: CASSLAITGLSGNTIYF
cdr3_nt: TGCGCCAGCAGCCTGGCGATTACAGGGTTGTCTGGAAACACCATATATTTT

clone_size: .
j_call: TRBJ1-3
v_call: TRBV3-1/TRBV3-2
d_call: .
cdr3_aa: CASSQNGARFGNTIYF
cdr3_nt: TGTGCCAGCAGCCAAAATGGGGCGCGCTTTGGAAACACCATATATTTT

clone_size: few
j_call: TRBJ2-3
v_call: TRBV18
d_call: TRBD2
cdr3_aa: CASSPPAGGLTDTQYF
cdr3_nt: TGTGCCAGCTCACCACCTGCGGGGGGACTCACAGATACGCAGTATTTT

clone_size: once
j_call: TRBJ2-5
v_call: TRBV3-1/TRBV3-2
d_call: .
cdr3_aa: CASSQRSGQETQYF
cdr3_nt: TGTGCCAGCAGCCAAAGAAGCGGCCAAGAGACCCAGTACTTC

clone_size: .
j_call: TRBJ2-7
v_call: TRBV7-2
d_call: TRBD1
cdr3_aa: CASSSRQGPYEQYF
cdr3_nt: TGTGCCAGCAGCTCCCGACAGGGTCCCTACGAGCAGTACTTC

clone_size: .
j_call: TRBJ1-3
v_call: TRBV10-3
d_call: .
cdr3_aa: CAISDGQGGSGNTIYF
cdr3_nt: TGTGCCATCAGTGATGGTCAGGGTGGCTCTGGAAACACCATATATTTT

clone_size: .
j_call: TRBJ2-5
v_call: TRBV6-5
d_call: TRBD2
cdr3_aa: CASTLAGYQETQYF
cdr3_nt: TGTGCCAGCACCCTAGCGGGGTACCAAGAGACCCAGTACTTC

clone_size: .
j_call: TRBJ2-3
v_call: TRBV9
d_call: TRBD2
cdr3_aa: CASSVGKFSGGNTDTQYF
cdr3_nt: TGTGCCAGCAGCGTAGGGAAGTTTAGCGGGGGAAATACAGATACGCAGTATTTT

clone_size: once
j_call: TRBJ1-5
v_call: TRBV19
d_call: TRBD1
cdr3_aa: CASRRTGAAQPQHF
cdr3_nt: TGTGCCAGTAGGAGGACAGGGGCGGCTCAGCCCCAGCATTTT

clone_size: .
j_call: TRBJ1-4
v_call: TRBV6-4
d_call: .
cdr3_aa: CASSVQGGEKLFF
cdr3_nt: TGTGCCAGCAGTGTACAGGGTGGTGAAAAACTGTTTTTT

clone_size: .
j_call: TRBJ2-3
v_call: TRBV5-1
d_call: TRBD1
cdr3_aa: CASSAGQVSTDTQYF
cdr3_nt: TGCGCCAGCAGCGCGGGACAGGTTAGCACAGATACGCAGTATTTT

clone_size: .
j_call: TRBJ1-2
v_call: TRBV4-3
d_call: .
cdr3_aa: CASSQDRWAYGYTF
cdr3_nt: TGCGCCAGCAGCCAAGATAGGTGGGCCTATGGCTACACCTTC

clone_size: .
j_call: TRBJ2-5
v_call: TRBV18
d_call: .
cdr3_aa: CASSPKGTGTQYF
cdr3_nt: TGTGCCAGCTCACCAAAGGGGACTGGGACCCAGTACTTC

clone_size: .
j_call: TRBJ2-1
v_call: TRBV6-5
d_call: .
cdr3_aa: CASSPRGSYNEQFF
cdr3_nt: TGTGCCAGCAGCCCCCGGGGCTCCTACAATGAGCAGTTCTTC

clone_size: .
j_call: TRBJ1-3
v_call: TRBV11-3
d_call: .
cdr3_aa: CASSDRLSSGNTIYF
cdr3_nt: TGTGCCAGCAGCGATCGGTTGAGCTCTGGAAACACCATATATTTT

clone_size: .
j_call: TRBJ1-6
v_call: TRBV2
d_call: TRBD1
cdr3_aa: CASSDMGQENSPLHF
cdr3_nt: TGTGCCAGCAGTGATATGGGACAGGAGAATTCACCCCTCCACTTT

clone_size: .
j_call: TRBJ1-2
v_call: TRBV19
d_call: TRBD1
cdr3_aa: CASSIPGQGAWGYTF
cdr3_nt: TGTGCCAGTAGTATCCCGGGACAGGGGGCGTGGGGCTACACCTTC

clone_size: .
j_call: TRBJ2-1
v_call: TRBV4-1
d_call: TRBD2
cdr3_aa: CASSQEGGLAGAVNEQFF
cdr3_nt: TGCGCCAGCAGCCAAGAGGGAGGGCTAGCGGGGGCCGTCAATGAGCAGTTCTTC

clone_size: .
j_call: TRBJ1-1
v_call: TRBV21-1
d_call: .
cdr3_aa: CAPSPVNTEAFF
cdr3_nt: TGTGCCCCCAGTCCCGTGAACACTGAAGCTTTCTTT

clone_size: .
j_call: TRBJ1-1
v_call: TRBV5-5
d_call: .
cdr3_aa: CASSLGGPRRNTEAFF
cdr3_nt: TGTGCCAGCAGCTTGGGGGGGCCCAGACGAAACACTGAAGCTTTCTTT

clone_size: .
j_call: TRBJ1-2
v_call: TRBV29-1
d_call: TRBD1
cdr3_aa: CSDTRQGRYGYTF
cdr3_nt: TGCAGCGACACCAGACAGGGACGATATGGCTACACCTTC

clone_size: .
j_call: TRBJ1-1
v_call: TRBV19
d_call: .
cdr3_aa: CASSVNPGPNTEAFF
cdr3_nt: TGTGCCAGTAGTGTAAATCCGGGTCCTAACACTGAAGCTTTCTTT

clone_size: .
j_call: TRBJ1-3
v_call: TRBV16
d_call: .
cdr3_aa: CASSQSDAGAGNTIYF
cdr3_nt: TGTGCCAGCAGCCAATCTGATGCAGGGGCTGGAAACACCATATATTTT

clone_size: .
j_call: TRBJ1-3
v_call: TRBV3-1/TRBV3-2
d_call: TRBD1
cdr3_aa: CASSPDRVWGNTIYF
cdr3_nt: TGTGCCAGCAGTCCTGACAGGGTCTGGGGAAACACCATATATTTT